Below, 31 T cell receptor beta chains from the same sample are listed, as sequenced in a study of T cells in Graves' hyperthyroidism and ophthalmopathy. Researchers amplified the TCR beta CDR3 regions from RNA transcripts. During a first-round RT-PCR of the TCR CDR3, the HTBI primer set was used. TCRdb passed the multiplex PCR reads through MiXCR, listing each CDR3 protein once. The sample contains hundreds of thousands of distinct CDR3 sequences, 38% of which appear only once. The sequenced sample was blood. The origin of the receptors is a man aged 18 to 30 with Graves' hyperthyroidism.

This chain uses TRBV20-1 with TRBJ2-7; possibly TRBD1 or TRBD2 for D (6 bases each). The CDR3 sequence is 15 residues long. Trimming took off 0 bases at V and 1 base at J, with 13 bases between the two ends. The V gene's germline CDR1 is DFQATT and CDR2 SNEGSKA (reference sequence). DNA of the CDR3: TGCAGTGCTAGAGATGGGGGGCCGGAATCCTACGAGCAGTACTTC. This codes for CSARDGGPESYEQYF.

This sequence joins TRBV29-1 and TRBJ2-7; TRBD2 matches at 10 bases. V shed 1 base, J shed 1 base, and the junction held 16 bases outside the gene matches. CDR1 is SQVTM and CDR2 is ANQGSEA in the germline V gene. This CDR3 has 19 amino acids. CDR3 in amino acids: CSVEAMKPGLALGSYEQYF. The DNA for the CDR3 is TGCAGCGTTGAAGCGATGAAGCCGGGACTAGCGTTAGGATCCTACGAGCAGTACTTC.

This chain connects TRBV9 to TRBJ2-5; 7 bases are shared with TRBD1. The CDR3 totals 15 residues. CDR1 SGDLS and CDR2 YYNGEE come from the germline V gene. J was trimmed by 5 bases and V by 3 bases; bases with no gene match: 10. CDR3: CASSAQGSFTETQYF. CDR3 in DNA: TGTGCCAGCAGCGCACAGGGGTCCTTTACGGAGACCCAGTACTTC.

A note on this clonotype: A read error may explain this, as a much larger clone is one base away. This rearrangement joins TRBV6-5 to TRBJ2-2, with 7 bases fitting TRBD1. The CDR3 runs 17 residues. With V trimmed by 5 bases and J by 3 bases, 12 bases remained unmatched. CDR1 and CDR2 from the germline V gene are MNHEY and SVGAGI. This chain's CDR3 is CASSDQQGPGHTGELFF. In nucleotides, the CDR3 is TGTGCCAGCAGTGATCAACAGGGGCCAGGGCACACCGGGGAGCTGTTTTTT.

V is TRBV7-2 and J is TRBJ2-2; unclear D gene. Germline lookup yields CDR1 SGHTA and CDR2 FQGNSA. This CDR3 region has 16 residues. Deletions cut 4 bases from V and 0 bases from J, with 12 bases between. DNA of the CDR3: TGTGCCAGCAGCTCCGCCCAAATAACGAACACCGGGGAGCTGTTTTTT. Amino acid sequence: CASSSAQITNTGELFF. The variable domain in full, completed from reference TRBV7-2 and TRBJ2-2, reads GAGVSQSPSNKVTEKGKDVELRCDPISGHTALYWYRQSLGQGLEFLIYFQGNSAPDKSGLPSDRFSAERTGGSVSTLTIQRTQQEDSAVYLCASSSAQITNTGELFFGEGSRLTVL.

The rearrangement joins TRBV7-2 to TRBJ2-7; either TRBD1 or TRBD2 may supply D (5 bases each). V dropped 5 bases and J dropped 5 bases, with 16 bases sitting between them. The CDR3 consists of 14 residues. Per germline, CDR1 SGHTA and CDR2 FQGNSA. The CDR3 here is CASSQDWGRDEQYF. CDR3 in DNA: TGTGCCAGCAGCCAAGATTGGGGACGGGACGAGCAGTACTTC. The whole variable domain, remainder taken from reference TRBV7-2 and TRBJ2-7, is GAGVSQSPSNKVTEKGKDVELRCDPISGHTALYWYRQSLGQGLEFLIYFQGNSAPDKSGLPSDRFSAERTGGSVSTLTIQRTQQEDSAVYLCASSQDWGRDEQYFGPGTRLTVT.

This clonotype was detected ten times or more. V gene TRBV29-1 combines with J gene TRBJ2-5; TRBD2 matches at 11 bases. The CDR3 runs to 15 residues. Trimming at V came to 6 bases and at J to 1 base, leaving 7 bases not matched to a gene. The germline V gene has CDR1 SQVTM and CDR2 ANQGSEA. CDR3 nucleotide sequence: TGCAGCGTCGTGACTAGCGGGGACAGCCAAGAGACCCAGTACTTC. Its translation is CSVVTSGDSQETQYF. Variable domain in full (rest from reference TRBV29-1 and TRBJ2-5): SAVISQKPSRDICQRGTSLTIQCQVDSQVTMMFWYRQQPGQSLTLIATANQGSEATYESGFVIDKFPISRPNLTFSTLTVSNMSPEDSSIYLCSVVTSGDSQETQYFGPGTRLLVL.

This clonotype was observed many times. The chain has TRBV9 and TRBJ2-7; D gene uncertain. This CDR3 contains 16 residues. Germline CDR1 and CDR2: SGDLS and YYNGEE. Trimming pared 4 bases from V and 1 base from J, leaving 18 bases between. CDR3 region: CASSPRTPSGSYEQYF. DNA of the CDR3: TGTGCCAGCAGCCCCAGGACGCCCTCTGGGTCCTACGAGCAGTACTTC.

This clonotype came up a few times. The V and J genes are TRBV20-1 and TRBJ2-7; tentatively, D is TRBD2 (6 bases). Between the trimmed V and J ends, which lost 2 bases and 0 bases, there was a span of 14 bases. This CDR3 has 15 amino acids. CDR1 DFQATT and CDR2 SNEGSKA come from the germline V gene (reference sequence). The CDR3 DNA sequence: TGCAGTGCTAGAACCGGGACTGCAAGCTCCTACGAGCAGTACTTC. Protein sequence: CSARTGTASSYEQYF.

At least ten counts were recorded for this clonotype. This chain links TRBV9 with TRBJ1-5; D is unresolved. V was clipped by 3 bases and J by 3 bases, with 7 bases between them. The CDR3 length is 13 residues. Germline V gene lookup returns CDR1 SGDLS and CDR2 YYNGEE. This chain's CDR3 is CASSASVNQPQHF. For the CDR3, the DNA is TGTGCCAGCAGCGCGTCGGTCAATCAGCCCCAGCATTTT.

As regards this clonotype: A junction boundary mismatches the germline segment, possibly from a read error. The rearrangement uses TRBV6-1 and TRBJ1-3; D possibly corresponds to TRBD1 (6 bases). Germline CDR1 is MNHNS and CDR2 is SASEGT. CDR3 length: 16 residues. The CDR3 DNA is TGTGCCAGCAGTGAAGGGGGGACACCCGGTGGAAGCACCATATATTTT. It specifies CASSEGGTPGGSTIYF.

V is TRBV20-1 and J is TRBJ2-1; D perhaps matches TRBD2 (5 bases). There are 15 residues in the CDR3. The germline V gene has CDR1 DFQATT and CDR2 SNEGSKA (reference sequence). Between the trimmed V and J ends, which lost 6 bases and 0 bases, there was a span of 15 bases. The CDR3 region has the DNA TGCAGTGCCACCCCGGACTGGGACTCCTACAATGAGCAGTTCTTC. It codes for CSATPDWDSYNEQFF.

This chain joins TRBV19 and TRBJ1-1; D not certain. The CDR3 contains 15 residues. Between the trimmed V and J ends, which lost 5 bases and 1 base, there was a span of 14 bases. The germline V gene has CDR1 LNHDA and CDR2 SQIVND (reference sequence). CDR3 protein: CASSVPGRGNTEAFF. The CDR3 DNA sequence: TGTGCCAGTAGTGTCCCAGGACGGGGGAACACTGAAGCTTTCTTT.

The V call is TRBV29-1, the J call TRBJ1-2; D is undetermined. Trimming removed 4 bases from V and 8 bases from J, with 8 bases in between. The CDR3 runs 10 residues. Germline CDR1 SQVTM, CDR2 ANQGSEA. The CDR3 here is CSVASGGYTF. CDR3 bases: TGCAGCGTTGCCTCGGGAGGCTACACCTTC.

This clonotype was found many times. The CDR3 is CSARDRLTQETQYF. DNA for the CDR3: TGCAGTGCTAGAGATCGTCTGACCCAAGAGACCCAGTACTTC. The chain employs TRBV20-1 and TRBJ2-5; D is undetermined. This CDR3 contains 14 residues. Germline V gene lookup returns CDR1 DFQATT and CDR2 SNEGSKA (reference sequence). The V end lost 0 bases, the J end lost 1 base, and 9 bases lay between the germline ends.

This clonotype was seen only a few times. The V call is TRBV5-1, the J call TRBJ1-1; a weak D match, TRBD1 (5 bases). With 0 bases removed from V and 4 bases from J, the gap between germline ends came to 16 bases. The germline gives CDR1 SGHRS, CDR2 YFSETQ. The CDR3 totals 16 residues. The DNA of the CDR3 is TGCGCCAGCAGCTTGGGGGGCACCGGGGTCGGCACTGAAGCTTTCTTT. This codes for CASSLGGTGVGTEAFF.

The CDR3 reads CASSSWTYNSPLHF. Here the CDR3 DNA reads TGTGCCAGCAGCTCCTGGACCTATAATTCACCCCTCCACTTT. The chain links TRBV7-2 to TRBJ1-6; D is unresolved. Germline-derived CDR1 and CDR2 are SGHTA and FQGNSA. This CDR3 contains 14 residues. Trimming pared 4 bases from V and 2 bases from J, leaving 6 bases between.

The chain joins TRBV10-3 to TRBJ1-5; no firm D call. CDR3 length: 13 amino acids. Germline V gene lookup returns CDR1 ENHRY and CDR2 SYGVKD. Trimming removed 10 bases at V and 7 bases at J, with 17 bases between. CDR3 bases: TGTGCCAGCAAAACAAGGGCTGGCCAGCCCCAGCATTTT. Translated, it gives CASKTRAGQPQHF.

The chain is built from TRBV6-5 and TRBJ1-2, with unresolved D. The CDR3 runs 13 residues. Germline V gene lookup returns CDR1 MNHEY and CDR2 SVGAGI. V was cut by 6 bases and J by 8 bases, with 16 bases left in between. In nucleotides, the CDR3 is TGTGCCAGCAGGCCCGCCCCTCTATCAGGCTACACCTTC. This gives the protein CASRPAPLSGYTF.

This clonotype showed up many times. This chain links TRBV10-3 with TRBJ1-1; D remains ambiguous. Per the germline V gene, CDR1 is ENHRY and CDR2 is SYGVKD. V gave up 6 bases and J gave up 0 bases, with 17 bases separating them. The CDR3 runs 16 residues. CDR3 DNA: TGTGCCATCAGCACCTACTTAGGACCAGTGAACACTGAAGCTTTCTTT. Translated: CAISTYLGPVNTEAFF.

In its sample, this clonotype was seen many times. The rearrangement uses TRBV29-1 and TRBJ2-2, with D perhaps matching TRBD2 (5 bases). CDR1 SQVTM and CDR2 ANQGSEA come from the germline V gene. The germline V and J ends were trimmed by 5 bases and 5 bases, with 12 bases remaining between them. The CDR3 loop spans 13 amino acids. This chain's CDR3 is CSVKDEGTGELFF. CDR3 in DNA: TGCAGCGTTAAGGACGAGGGTACCGGGGAGCTGTTTTTT.

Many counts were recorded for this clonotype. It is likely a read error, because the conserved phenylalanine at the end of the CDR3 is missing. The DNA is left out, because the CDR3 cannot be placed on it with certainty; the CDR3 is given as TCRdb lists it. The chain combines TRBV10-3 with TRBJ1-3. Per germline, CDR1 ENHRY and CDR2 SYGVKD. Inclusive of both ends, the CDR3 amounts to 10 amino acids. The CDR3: CAIIQSSARL.

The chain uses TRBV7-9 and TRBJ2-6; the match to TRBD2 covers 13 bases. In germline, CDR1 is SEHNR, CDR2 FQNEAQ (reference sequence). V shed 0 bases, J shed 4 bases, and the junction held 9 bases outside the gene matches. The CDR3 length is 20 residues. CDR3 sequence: CASSLARLAGGSPGANVLTF. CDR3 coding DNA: TGTGCCAGCAGCTTAGCGCGACTAGCGGGGGGCTCACCCGGGGCCAACGTCCTGACTTTC.

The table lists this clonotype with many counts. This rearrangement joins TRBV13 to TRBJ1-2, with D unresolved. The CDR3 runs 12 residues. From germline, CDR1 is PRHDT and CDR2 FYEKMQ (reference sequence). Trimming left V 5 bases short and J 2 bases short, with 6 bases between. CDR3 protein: CASSQGNYGYTF. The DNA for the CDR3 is TGTGCCAGCAGCCAAGGGAACTATGGCTACACCTTC.

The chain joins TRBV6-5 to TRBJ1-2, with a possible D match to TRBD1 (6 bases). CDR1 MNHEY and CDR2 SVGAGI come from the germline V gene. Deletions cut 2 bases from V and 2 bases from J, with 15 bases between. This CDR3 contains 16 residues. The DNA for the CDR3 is TGTGCCAGCAGTTACGACGGGGCAGGGGACAACTATGGCTACACCTTC. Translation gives CASSYDGAGDNYGYTF.

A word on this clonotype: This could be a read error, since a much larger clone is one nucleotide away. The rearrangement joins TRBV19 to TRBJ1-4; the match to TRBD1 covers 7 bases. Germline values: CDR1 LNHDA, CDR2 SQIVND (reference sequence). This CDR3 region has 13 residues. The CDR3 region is CTSTGQSYEKLFF. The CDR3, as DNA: TGTACCAGTACGGGACAGTCCTACGAAAAACTGTTTTTT.

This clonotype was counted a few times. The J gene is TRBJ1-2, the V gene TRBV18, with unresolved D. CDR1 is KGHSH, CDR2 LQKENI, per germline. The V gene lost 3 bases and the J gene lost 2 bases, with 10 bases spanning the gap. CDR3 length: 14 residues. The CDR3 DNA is TGTGCCAGCTCACCGGAAGAACGGAACTATGGCTACACCTTC. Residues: CASSPEERNYGYTF.

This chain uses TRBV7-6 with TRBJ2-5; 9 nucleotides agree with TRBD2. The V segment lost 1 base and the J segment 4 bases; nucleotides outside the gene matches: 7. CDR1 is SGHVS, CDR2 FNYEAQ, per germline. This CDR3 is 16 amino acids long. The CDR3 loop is CASSLEQREVVETQYF. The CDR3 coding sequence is TGTGCCAGCAGCTTAGAACAGCGGGAGGTGGTAGAGACCCAGTACTTC.

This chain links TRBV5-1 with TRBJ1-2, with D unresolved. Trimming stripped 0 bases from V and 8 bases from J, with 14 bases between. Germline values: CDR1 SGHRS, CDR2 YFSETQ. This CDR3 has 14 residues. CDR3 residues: CASSLVVPHNGYTF. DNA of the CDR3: TGCGCCAGCAGCTTGGTGGTCCCCCACAACGGCTACACCTTC.

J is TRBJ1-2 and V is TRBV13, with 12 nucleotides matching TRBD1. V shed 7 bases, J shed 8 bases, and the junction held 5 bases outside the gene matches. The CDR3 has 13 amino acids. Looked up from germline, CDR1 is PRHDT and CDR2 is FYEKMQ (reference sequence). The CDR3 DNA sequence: TGTGCCAGCATCGCCGGGACAGGGGGCGGCTACACCTTC. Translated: CASIAGTGGGYTF.

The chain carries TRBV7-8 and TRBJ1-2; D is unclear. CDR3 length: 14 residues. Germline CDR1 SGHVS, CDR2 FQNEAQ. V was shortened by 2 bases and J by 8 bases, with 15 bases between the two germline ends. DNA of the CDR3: TGTGCCAGCAGCTTACTCGGAGTGGCGGGGGGCTACACCTTC. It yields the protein CASSLLGVAGGYTF.